The 15 T cell receptor beta chains given below trace back to one sample, sequenced in a study of PD-1 blockade in classical Hodgkin lymphoma. Noted time point: cycle 4 day 1 (C4D1), after five to seven weeks of nivolumab. Exposure to brentuximab vedotin varied, and each patient had relapsed following autologous stem cell transplantation. Clones were read by immunoSEQ multiplex PCR, and TCRdb kept only the in-frame ones, dropping some. There are 6,500 to 7,000 clones in the sample; 75% to 90% occur only once, and approximately 42% lies in the top ten. Here the sequenced sample was peripheral blood mononuclear cells (PBMCs), taken before the fourth cycle of nivolumab. Source of these receptors: a human donor with classical Hodgkin lymphoma.

The rearrangement links TRBV11-2 to TRBJ1-4, with 9 bases matching TRBD1. Germline values: CDR1 SGHAT, CDR2 FQNNGV. With 4 bases clipped from V and 7 bases from J, the junction kept 7 bases outside the gene matches. CDR3 length: 15 amino acids. The CDR3 loop reads CASSSTGTGREKLFF. The CDR3 DNA reads TGTGCCAGCAGCTCTACCGGGACAGGGCGTGAAAAACTGTTTTTT.

The rearrangement uses TRBV21-1 and TRBJ2-7; TRBD1, the table's D call, lacks a check against the DNA. TRBV21-1 is a pseudogene segment. CDR3 length equals 16 residues. CDR3 bases: TGTGCCAGCAGCACCCGGGACAGGGTTTCGCCCTACGAGCAGTACGTC. Its translation: CASSTRDRVSPYEQYV.

The chain employs TRBV10-3 and TRBJ2-3, with TRBD2 identical over 14 bases. Trimming cost V 5 bases and J 2 bases; bases outside gene matches: 9. Per the germline V gene, CDR1 is ENHRY and CDR2 is SYGVKD. The CDR3 extends over 18 amino acids. CDR3 in amino acids: CAISKTSGGARNTDTQYF. CDR3 coding DNA: TGTGCCATCAGTAAGACTAGCGGGGGGGCGAGAAACACAGATACGCAGTATTTT.

The chain links TRBV5-1 to TRBJ2-3; 7 bases agree with TRBD2. V lost 0 bases and J lost 0; bases outside the gene matches: 7. This CDR3 has 17 amino acids. Germline-derived CDR1 and CDR2 are SGHRS and YFSETQ. Here the CDR3 reads CASSLGKLAASTDTQYF. The CDR3 DNA is TGCGCCAGCAGCTTGGGGAAGCTAGCGGCTAGCACAGATACGCAGTATTTT.

This chain links TRBV5-4 with TRBJ2-3; 11 bases agree with TRBD2. V lost 3 bases, J lost 4 bases, and 10 bases stayed unmatched. The germline gives CDR1 SGHNT, CDR2 YYREEE (reference sequence). This CDR3 is 17 amino acids long. CDR3 region: CASSWGGSGRAADTQYF. CDR3 nucleotide sequence: TGTGCCAGCAGCTGGGGGGGTAGCGGGAGGGCCGCAGATACGCAGTATTTT.

The V gene is TRBV21-1, the J gene TRBJ1-5. TRBV21-1 is a known pseudogene. This CDR3 has 19 amino acids. CDR3 loop: CASPPRDTKGGYSNQPQHF. The CDR3, as DNA: TGTGCCAGCCCCCCCAGGGACACCAAGGGGGGTTATAGCAATCAGCCCCAGCATTTT.

This rearrangement joins TRBV6-1 to TRBJ1-1, with D possibly being TRBD1 (6 bases). Germline assignment: CDR1 MNHNS and CDR2 SASEGT. There are 14 residues in the CDR3. V was trimmed by 5 bases and J by 4 bases, leaving 14 bases between them. The CDR3 loop reads CASSQQGGGTEAFF. As DNA, the CDR3 is TGTGCCAGCAGTCAACAGGGAGGAGGCACTGAAGCTTTCTTT.

This sequence joins TRBV7-6 and TRBJ1-6, with D possibly TRBD1 on 5 matching bases. The CDR3 is 11 amino acids. Germline CDR1 SGHVS, CDR2 FNYEAQ. Trimming stripped 4 bases from V and 13 bases from J, with 8 bases between. CDR3 sequence reads: CASSSGGPLHF. In nucleotides, the CDR3 is TGTGCCAGCAGCTCCGGGGGGCCCCTCCACTTT.

This clone was observed once. This chain links TRBV15 with TRBJ1-2; unclear D gene. V dropped 0 bases and J dropped 7 bases, with 15 bases sitting between them. Germline values: CDR1 LNHNV, CDR2 YYDKDF (reference sequence). This CDR3 is built from 15 residues. The CDR3 DNA reads as TGTGCCACCAGCAGAGATCCGGGGAGGTGGGGTGGCTACACCTTC. Translation: CATSRDPGRWGGYTF.

The chain employs TRBV5-1 and TRBJ2-5, with D perhaps TRBD1 or TRBD2 (7 bases each). CDR3 size: 14 residues. Trimming shortened V by 9 bases and J by 1 base, and 16 bases separated the two germline ends. CDR1 SGHRS and CDR2 YFSETQ come from the germline V gene. The CDR3 loop reads CATRGGHLQETQYF. CDR3 in DNA: TGCGCCACCAGGGGGGGCCATCTCCAAGAGACCCAGTACTTC.

The chain uses TRBV7-3 and TRBJ2-5, with TRBD2 matching 7 bases. This CDR3 spans 20 amino acids. CDR1 SGHTA and CDR2 FQGTGA come from the germline V gene. After removal of 1 base from V and 0 bases from J, the junction contained 17 bases not matched to a gene. In nucleotides, the CDR3 is TGTGCCAGCAGCTTAAATCCGGTTCAACCGGGGGGAGGGTACCAAGAGACCCAGTACTTC. Translation gives CASSLNPVQPGGGYQETQYF.

The genes are TRBV5-6 and TRBJ2-3; tentatively, D is TRBD2 (5 bases). This CDR3 contains 16 residues. The germline gives CDR1 SGHDT, CDR2 YYEEEE. V was shortened by 5 bases and J by 0 bases, with 16 bases between the two germline ends. CDR3 sequence reads: CASSPSPGYSTDTQYF. CDR3 nucleotide sequence: TGTGCCAGCAGTCCGAGTCCGGGGTATAGCACAGATACGCAGTATTTT.

V usage is TRBV11-3 and J usage is TRBJ2-1, with unresolved D. Germline lookup yields CDR1 SGHNT and CDR2 YENEEA. Trimming pared 5 bases from V and 0 bases from J, leaving 11 bases between. The CDR3 extends over 15 amino acids. This chain's CDR3 is CASSLGVGSYNEQFF. CDR3 coding DNA: TGTGCCAGCAGCCTTGGGGTAGGCTCCTACAATGAGCAGTTCTTC.

CDR3 nucleotides: TGTGCCACCCACTTTAAGAGGGGCTATGAAGAAAAACTGTTTTTT. As protein: CATHFKRGYEEKLFF. The gene calls are TRBV6-1 and TRBJ1-4, with a weak D call TRBD1 (5 bases). Germline V gives CDR1 MNHNS, CDR2 SASEGT. Trimming cost V 10 bases and J 8 bases, with 23 bases left between them. The CDR3 is 15 amino acids.

This chain connects TRBV18 to TRBJ2-1, with 8 bases identical to TRBD2. V shed 8 bases and J 4 bases; nucleotides not matched to a gene: 4. Germline CDR1 and CDR2: KGHSH and LQKENI. The CDR3 runs 13 residues. The CDR3 loop is CASLSGIYNEQFF. DNA for the CDR3: TGTGCCAGCCTTAGCGGGATTTACAATGAGCAGTTCTTC.